This paragraph covers one T cell receptor (beta chain) sequence. These data come from a study of T cell changes during pregnancy in multiple sclerosis. Looked up from germline, CDR1 is SGHRS and CDR2 is YFSETQ. This CDR3 is built from 17 residues. With V trimmed by 0 bases and J by 2 bases, 4 bases remained unmatched. TCRdb's copy holds only in-frame clones and misses some; the assay was immunoSEQ multiplex PCR. Counted here are fewer than 80,000 clones, around 92% occurring once; the ten biggest clones make up just under 2%. This chain links TRBV5-1 with TRBJ2-3, with 12 bases matching TRBD2. The input for sequencing was peripheral blood, taken in the third trimester of pregnancy. This TCR derives from a female donor in good health, enrolled as a control in a pregnancy study. CDR3 bases: TGCGCCAGCAGCTTGGTCGGGACTAGCGGGCTCACAGATACGCAGTATTTT. It is translated as CASSLVGTSGLTDTQYF. Together with reference TRBV5-1 and TRBJ2-3, the CDR3 gives the full variable domain: KAGVTQTPRYLIKTRGQQVTLSCSPISGHRSVSWYQQTPGQGLQFLFEYFSETQRNKGNFPGRFSGRQFSNSRSEMNVSTLELGDSALYLCASSLVGTSGLTDTQYFGPGTRLTVL.